This T cell receptor (beta chain) was retrieved from a study of blood T cell repertoires in COVID-19. Study background: COVID-19 samples, acute and convalescent, were from the United States, Italy and Spain.

In the original analysis: Amplification with reference gene primers provided the estimates of nucleated cell counts. The repertoire was sequenced with immunoSEQ multiplex PCR; TCRdb's copy has only in-frame clones and lacks some. The V and J calls and clone size are taken from that table; D and trimming were inferred from the DNA. Of roughly 300,000 clones listed, 65% to 90% are singletons. The CDR3 contains 15 residues. V lost 3 bases, J lost 5 bases, and 14 bases lay in between. Germline V CDR1 and CDR2: SNHLY, FYNNEI. The clonotype comes from a human donor in a cohort sampled during active COVID-19. V gene TRBV2 combines with J gene TRBJ1-5, with D perhaps matching TRBD1 (5 bases). The sample was peripheral blood. CDR3 in amino acids: CASSDGGGGDQPQHF. As DNA, the CDR3 is TGTGCCAGCAGTGATGGGGGGGGAGGGGATCAGCCCCAGCATTTT.